This TCR beta chain was sequenced for a study of T-cell memory formation after mild COVID-19. The study, taken as a whole, reports: While clones contracting from day 15 to 85 were balanced between CD4 and CD8, later expanders leaned CD4+.

TCRdb independently ran MiXCR on the 5' RACE reads; one entry per CDR3 protein. The data contain approximately 560,000 distinct CDR3 sequences, around 15% of them singletons. Germline CDR1 and CDR2: LGHNA and YNFKEQ. V lost 1 base and J 1 base, leaving 13 bases between the germline ends. The CDR3 has 16 amino acids. With regard to this clonotype: Its specificity is not known.

The sequence came from an adult woman who had mild COVID-19 (a few samples of this study predate the infection). Cell type and time point are not known. Sequenced sample: PBMCs or a T cell subset sorted from them (not recorded which). The genes are TRBV4-2 and TRBJ1-1; the D is unclear. This CDR3 reads CASSQGRGGANTEAFF. In DNA, the CDR3 is TGTGCCAGCAGCCAAGGCCGAGGAGGCGCGAACACTGAAGCTTTCTTT.